These 20 T cell receptor beta chains share one sample of origin, sequenced in a study of T cell repertoires in cytomegalovirus infection. TCRdb re-called the reads with MiXCR, one entry per CDR3 protein. The table shows approximately 500,000 distinct CDR3 sequences, with 16% occurring only once. The sequenced sample consisted of CD8+ T cells from PBMCs. The receptors derive from a human donor in good health (CMV status not recorded). Some clones in this sample may be carry-over from other donors' samples.

The table lists this clonotype with many counts. This chain joins TRBV7-2 and TRBJ1-5, with TRBD1 as a possible D gene (6 bases). V was shortened by 10 bases and J by 3 bases, with 19 bases between the two germline ends. The germline gives CDR1 SGHTA, CDR2 FQGNSA. This CDR3 is built from 15 residues. The CDR3 here is CANPWGASHNQPQHF. CDR3 in DNA: TGTGCCAACCCGTGGGGGGCCTCTCACAATCAGCCCCAGCATTTT.

This clonotype was detected many times. Compared with germline, one end of the junction differs, possibly owing to a read error. V gene TRBV7-9 combines with J gene TRBJ1-1; D ambiguous. Germline-derived CDR1 and CDR2 are SEHNR and FQNEAQ (reference sequence). The CDR3 contains 8 residues. The CDR3 loop reads CASSPMSF. The CDR3 region has the DNA TGTGCCAGCAGCCCAATGAGCTTT.

This clonotype was found a few times. This chain connects TRBV24-1 to TRBJ2-7; possible D gene TRBD2, 6 bases. This CDR3 comprises 14 residues. Trimming cost V 7 bases and J 5 bases, with 17 bases left between them. Germline values: CDR1 KGHDR, CDR2 SFDVKD. CDR3 residues: CATSHRGDPNEQYF. Written as DNA, the CDR3 is TGTGCCACCAGCCACCGCGGGGATCCCAACGAGCAGTACTTC.

About this clonotype itself: Germline is not matched at one junction end, which may reflect a read error. The chain couples TRBV7-6 to TRBJ1-4; 11 nucleotides agree with TRBD1. Looked up from germline, CDR1 is SGHVS and CDR2 is FNYEAQ. The CDR3 covers 15 residues. The CDR3 DNA follows: TGTGCCAGCAGCCTGGACAGGGGGCTAAGGGAAAAACGGTTTTTT. Translation: CASSLDRGLREKRFF.

J is TRBJ2-3 and V is TRBV7-9; tentatively, D is TRBD2 (5 bases). This CDR3 has 16 amino acids. Trimming removed 5 bases from V and 4 bases from J, with 19 bases in between. CDR1 is SEHNR and CDR2 is FQNEAQ in the germline V gene (reference sequence). The CDR3 sequence: CASSPRDGSDPDTQYF. CDR3 nucleotides: TGTGCCAGCAGCCCTAGGGATGGGAGCGATCCAGATACGCAGTATTTT.

This chain links TRBV27 with TRBJ2-2; D call uncertain. V shed 6 bases and J shed 8 bases, with 10 bases lying between them. The CDR3 is 12 amino acids. In germline, CDR1 is MNHEY, CDR2 SMNVEV (reference sequence). The CDR3 reads CASSDPTGELFF. CDR3 sequence (DNA): TGTGCCAGCAGCGACCCGACGGGGGAGCTGTTTTTT.

The V gene is TRBV7-3, the J gene TRBJ2-3; D not certain. The CDR3 sequence is 13 residues long. Trimming shortened V by 0 bases and J by 4 bases, and 5 bases separated the two germline ends. In germline, CDR1 is SGHTA, CDR2 FQGTGA. The CDR3 loop reads CASSLTEPDTQYF. CDR3 bases: TGTGCCAGCAGCTTAACGGAACCAGATACGCAGTATTTT. The entire variable domain, with the rest obtained from reference TRBV7-3 and TRBJ2-3, is as follows: GAGVSQTPSNKVTEKGKYVELRCDPISGHTALYWYRQSLGQGPEFLIYFQGTGAADDSGLPNDRFFAVRPEGSVSTLKIQRTERGDSAVYLCASSLTEPDTQYFGPGTRLTVL.

Ten or more counts support this clonotype. V is TRBV7-8 and J is TRBJ2-7; D is possibly TRBD1 (5 bases). Germline V lookup: CDR1 SGHVS, CDR2 FQNEAQ. Trimming cost V 1 base and J 5 bases, with 9 bases left between them. CDR3 length: 13 amino acids. The CDR3 DNA is TGTGCCAGCAGCTTAGACCCCAGGGACGAGCAGTACTTC. Translating gives CASSLDPRDEQYF.

The chain is built from TRBV19 and TRBJ2-1; D is perhaps TRBD1 or TRBD2 (5 bases each). Trimming left V 2 bases short and J 8 bases short, with 10 bases between. Germline loops: CDR1 LNHDA, CDR2 SQIVND (reference sequence). The length of the CDR3 is 13 residues. The CDR3 reads CASSIRGRDEQFF. The DNA of the CDR3 is TGTGCCAGTAGTATACGGGGACGGGATGAGCAGTTCTTC.

This clonotype was seen ten or more times. This chain joins TRBV7-9 and TRBJ2-7; the match to TRBD2 covers 7 bases. CDR1 and CDR2 from the germline V gene are SEHNR and FQNEAQ (reference sequence). The CDR3 contains 16 residues. After removal of 5 bases from V and 3 bases from J, the junction contained 13 bases not matched to a gene. The chain's CDR3 is CASSPPRGSGFYEQYF. The CDR3 DNA reads as TGTGCCAGCAGCCCCCCGCGGGGTAGCGGGTTCTACGAGCAGTACTTC.

This clonotype showed up many times. In DNA form, the CDR3 reads TGTGCCAGCAGCCGCGACAGGCCTAATGAAAAACTGTTTTTT. It encodes CASSRDRPNEKLFF. The V call is TRBV7-9, the J call TRBJ1-4, with D possibly TRBD1 on 6 matching bases. Trimming removed 5 bases from V and 3 bases from J, with 10 bases in between. CDR3 length: 14 amino acids. Germline CDR1 SEHNR, CDR2 FQNEAQ (reference sequence).

This chain joins TRBV9 and TRBJ1-1; D is unclear. CDR1 SGDLS and CDR2 YYNGEE come from the germline V gene. Trimming cost V 3 bases and J 0 bases, with 9 bases left between them. The CDR3 is made up of 14 amino acids. The CDR3 sequence is CASSESGLNTEAFF. As DNA, the CDR3 is TGTGCCAGCAGCGAATCAGGCCTGAACACTGAAGCTTTCTTT.

This clonotype was seen only a few times. The chain employs TRBV7-3 and TRBJ2-2, with 7 bases matching TRBD2. This CDR3 has 16 residues. V gave up 1 base and J gave up 7 bases; unmatched junction bases: 9. Germline V gene sequence: CDR1 SGHTA, CDR2 FQGTGA. The CDR3 here is CASSLKTGGIFGELFF. In DNA form, the CDR3 reads TGTGCCAGCAGCTTAAAAACGGGGGGAATCTTCGGGGAGCTGTTTTTT. The full variable domain, rest sourced from reference TRBV7-3 and TRBJ2-2, is GAGVSQTPSNKVTEKGKYVELRCDPISGHTALYWYRQSLGQGPEFLIYFQGTGAADDSGLPNDRFFAVRPEGSVSTLKIQRTERGDSAVYLCASSLKTGGIFGELFFGEGSRLTVL.

In this sample, this clonotype turned up many times. The V call is TRBV6-5, the J call TRBJ2-1; 8 bases are shared with TRBD1. The CDR3 is 16 amino acids. Trimming cost V 5 bases and J 2 bases; bases outside gene matches: 8. Germline V gives CDR1 MNHEY, CDR2 SVGAGI. CDR3 nucleotides: TGTGCCAGCAGTACCCCCGGGACAGGTCCCTACAATGAGCAGTTCTTC. It translates to CASSTPGTGPYNEQFF.

The chain joins TRBV3-1 to TRBJ2-5; 9 nucleotides agree with TRBD2. V trimming: 5 bases; J trimming: 0 bases; junction bases outside the gene matches: 10. The CDR3 consists of 17 residues. Germline V lookup: CDR1 LGHDT, CDR2 YNNKEL (reference sequence). CDR3: CASSASEAGGYQETQYF. CDR3 DNA: TGTGCCAGCAGCGCAAGTGAAGCGGGAGGTTACCAAGAGACCCAGTACTTC.

A note on this clonotype: A much larger clone lies a single base off, so this may be a read error. The V call is TRBV6-1, the J call TRBJ1-2; D is uncertain. Germline CDR1 MNHNS, CDR2 SASEGT. The CDR3 covers 15 residues. CDR3 sequence: CVSSYVTSSGYGYTF. The CDR3 DNA sequence: TGTGTCAGCAGTTACGTAACCTCCTCGGGCTATGGCTACACCTTC.

This clonotype was recorded only once. Because the CDR3 is missing its conserved closing phenylalanine or tryptophan, this is likely a read error. Here the CDR3 reads CASSFPGDEQYY. In DNA form, the CDR3 reads TGTGCCAGCAGTTTCCCTGGGGACGAGCAGTACTAC. The V call is TRBV7-4, the J call TRBJ2-7; D gene ambiguous. The CDR3 is 12 residues long. Between the trimmed V and J ends, which lost 6 bases and 5 bases, there was a span of 11 bases. Germline-derived CDR1 and CDR2 are SGHVT and SQSDAQ.

The chain has TRBV13 and TRBJ1-1; D gene uncertain. Germline values: CDR1 PRHDT, CDR2 FYEKMQ (reference sequence). Trimming left V 5 bases short and J 1 base short, with 11 bases between. This CDR3 comprises 14 residues. CDR3 sequence (DNA): TGTGCCAGCAGCCGACTGGAGGAGAACACTGAAGCTTTCTTT. Amino acids: CASSRLEENTEAFF.

The chain couples TRBV20-1 to TRBJ2-7; D ambiguous. There are 15 residues in the CDR3. The germline V gene encodes CDR1 DFQATT and CDR2 SNEGSKA (reference sequence). Trimming removed 1 base at V and 2 bases at J, with 15 bases between. CDR3 nucleotides: TGCAGTGCTAGAGCCAGTCCGTTTGGCGCCTACGAGCAGTACTTC. Translated: CSARASPFGAYEQYF.

This clonotype was observed at least ten times. V usage is TRBV7-2 and J usage is TRBJ1-2; 9 bases are shared with TRBD1. The trim removed 5 bases at V and 4 bases at J, leaving 8 bases unmatched. The CDR3 extends over 15 amino acids. The V gene's germline CDR1 is SGHTA and CDR2 FQGNSA. This chain's CDR3 is CASSPGTGFSYGYTF. In nucleotides, the CDR3 is TGTGCCAGCAGCCCCGGGACAGGGTTCTCCTATGGCTACACCTTC.